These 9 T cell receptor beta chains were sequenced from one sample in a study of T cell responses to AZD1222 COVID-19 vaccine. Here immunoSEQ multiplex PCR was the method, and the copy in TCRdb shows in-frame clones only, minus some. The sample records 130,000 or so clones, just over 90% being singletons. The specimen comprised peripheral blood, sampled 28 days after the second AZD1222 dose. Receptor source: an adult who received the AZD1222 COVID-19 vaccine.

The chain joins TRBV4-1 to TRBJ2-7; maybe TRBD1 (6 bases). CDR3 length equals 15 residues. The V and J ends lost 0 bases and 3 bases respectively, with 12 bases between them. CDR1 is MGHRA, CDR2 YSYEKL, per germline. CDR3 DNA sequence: TGCGCCAGCAGCCAAGATCCGGGGACACTCTACGAGCAGTACTTC. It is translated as CASSQDPGTLYEQYF.

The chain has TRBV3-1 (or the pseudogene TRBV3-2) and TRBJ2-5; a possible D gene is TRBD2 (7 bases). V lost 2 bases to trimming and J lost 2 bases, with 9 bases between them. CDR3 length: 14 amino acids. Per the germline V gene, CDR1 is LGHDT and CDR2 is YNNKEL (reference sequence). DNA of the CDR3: TGTGCCAGCAGCCAAAGGGGGGGGCAAGAGACCCAGTACTTC. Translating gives CASSQRGGQETQYF.

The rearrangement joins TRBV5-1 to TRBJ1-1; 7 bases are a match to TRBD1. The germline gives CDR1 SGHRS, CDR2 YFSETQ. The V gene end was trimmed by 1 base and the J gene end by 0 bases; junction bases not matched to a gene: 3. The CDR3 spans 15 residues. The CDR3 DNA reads TGCGCCAGCAGCTTGACAGGGGACTTGAACACTGAAGCTTTCTTT. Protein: CASSLTGDLNTEAFF.

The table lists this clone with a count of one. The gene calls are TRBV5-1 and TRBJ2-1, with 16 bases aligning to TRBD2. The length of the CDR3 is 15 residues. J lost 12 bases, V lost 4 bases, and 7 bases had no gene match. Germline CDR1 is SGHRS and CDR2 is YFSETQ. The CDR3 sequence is CASSLGTSGRDLQFF. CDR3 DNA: TGCGCCAGCAGCCTTGGGACTAGCGGGAGGGATCTGCAGTTCTTC.

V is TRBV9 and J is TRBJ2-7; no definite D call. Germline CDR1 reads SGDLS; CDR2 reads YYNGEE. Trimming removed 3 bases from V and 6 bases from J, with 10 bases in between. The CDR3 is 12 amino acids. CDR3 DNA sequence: TGTGCCAGCAGCGCCATAAAGGGCGAGCAGTACTTC. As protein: CASSAIKGEQYF. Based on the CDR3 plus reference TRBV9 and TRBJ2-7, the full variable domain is DSGVTQTPKHLITATGQRVTLRCSPRSGDLSVYWYQQSLDQGLQFLIQYYNGEERAKGNILERFSAQQFPDLHSELNLSSLELGDSALYFCASSAIKGEQYFGPGTRLTVT.

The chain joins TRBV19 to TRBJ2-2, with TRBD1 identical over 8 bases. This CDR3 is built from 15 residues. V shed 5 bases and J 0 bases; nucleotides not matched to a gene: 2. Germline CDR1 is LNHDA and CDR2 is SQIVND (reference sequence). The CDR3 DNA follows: TGTGCCAGTAGTCCGGGACAGGCGAACACCGGGGAGCTGTTTTTT. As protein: CASSPGQANTGELFF.

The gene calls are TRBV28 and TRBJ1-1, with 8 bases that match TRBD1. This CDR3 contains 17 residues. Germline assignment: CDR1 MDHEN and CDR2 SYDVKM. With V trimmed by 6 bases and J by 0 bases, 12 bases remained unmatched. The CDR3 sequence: CASREGGATGVNTEAFF. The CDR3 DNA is TGTGCCAGCAGAGAGGGGGGCGCGACAGGGGTGAACACTGAAGCTTTCTTT.

This chain's CDR3 is CAISDIGQGNAETQYF. The CDR3 nucleotides are TGTGCCATCAGTGATATTGGACAGGGTAACGCAGAGACCCAGTACTTC. The chain recombines TRBV10-3 with TRBJ2-5, with 8 bases identical to TRBD1. Germline CDR1 ENHRY, CDR2 SYGVKD. CDR3 length: 16 residues. The J segment lost 4 bases and the V segment lost 3 bases, leaving 10 bases of the junction unmatched.

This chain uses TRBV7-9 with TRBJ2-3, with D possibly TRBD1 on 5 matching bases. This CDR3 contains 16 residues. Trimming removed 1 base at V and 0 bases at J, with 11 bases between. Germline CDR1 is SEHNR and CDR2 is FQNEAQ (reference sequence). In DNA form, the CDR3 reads TGTGCCAGCAGCTTAGTCGGCAGGGCTAGCACAGATACGCAGTATTTT. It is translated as CASSLVGRASTDTQYF.